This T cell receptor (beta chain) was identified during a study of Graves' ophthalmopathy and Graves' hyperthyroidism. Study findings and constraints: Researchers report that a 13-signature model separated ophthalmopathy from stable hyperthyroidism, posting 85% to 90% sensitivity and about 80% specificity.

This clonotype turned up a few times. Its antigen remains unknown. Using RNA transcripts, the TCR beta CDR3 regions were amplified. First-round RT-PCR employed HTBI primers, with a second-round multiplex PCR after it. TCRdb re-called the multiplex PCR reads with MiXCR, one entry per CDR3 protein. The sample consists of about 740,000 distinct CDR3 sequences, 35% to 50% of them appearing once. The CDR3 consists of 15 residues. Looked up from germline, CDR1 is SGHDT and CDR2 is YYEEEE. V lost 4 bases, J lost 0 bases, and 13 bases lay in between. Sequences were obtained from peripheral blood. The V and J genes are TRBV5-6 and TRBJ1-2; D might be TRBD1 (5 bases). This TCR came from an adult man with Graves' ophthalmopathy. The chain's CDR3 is CASSPPTATNYGYTF. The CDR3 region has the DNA TGTGCCAGCAGCCCTCCGACAGCGACTAACTATGGCTACACCTTC.